These T cell receptor beta chains were read from a single sample in a study of T cell repertoires in cytomegalovirus infection. TCRdb reprocessed the reads with MiXCR, giving one entry per CDR3 protein. The sample records around 450,000 distinct CDR3 sequences, roughly 10% being singletons. Sequenced: PBMCs. Receptors originate from a human donor in good health (CMV status not recorded). Some clones in this sample may be carry-over from other donors' samples. CDR3s include the opening cysteine and the closing phenylalanine or tryptophan. Fields, in order: V gene, clone size, D gene, J gene, CDR3 DNA, CDR3 protein. A D gene is named only where the DNA matches it firmly. Not all rows give a size; the values are once, few, many and, for expanded clones, a class.

>TRBV3-1|few|-|TRBJ2-3
TGTGCCAGCAGCCAAGAACAGGGCACAGATACGCAGTATTTT
CASSQEQGTDTQYF
>TRBV19|many|-|TRBJ1-1
TGTGCCAGTAGTACGGGGATACGCACTGAAGCTTTCTTT
CASSTGIRTEAFF
>TRBV20-1|many|-|TRBJ2-7
TGCAGTGCTAGATTGGGGGCAGTTTCCTACGAGCAGTACTTC
CSARLGAVSYEQYF
>TRBV10-3|many|-|TRBJ2-3
TGTGCCATCAGAGGAAAGCCCAGCACAGATACGCAGTATTTT
CAIRGKPSTDTQYF
>TRBV5-5|few|-|TRBJ1-2
TGTGCCAGCAGCTTACAGGGCATGCGGGGCTACACCTTC
CASSLQGMRGYTF
>TRBV3-1|-|-|TRBJ1-1
TGTGCCAGCAGCCACCGAAGCACTGAAGCTTTCTTT
CASSHRSTEAFF
>TRBV15|many|-|TRBJ2-5
TGTGCCACCAGCAGAGATTATCAGGGGCCGTCGGAGACCCAGTACTTC
CATSRDYQGPSETQYF
>TRBV7-9|many|TRBD1|TRBJ2-1
TGTGCCAGCAGCCTCACACAGGGGACCTACAATGAGCAGTTCTTC
CASSLTQGTYNEQFF
>TRBV7-8|many|TRBD1|TRBJ2-3
TGTGCCAGCAGCGAACTGATCCGGGACAGGGGCACAGATACGCAGTATTTT
CASSELIRDRGTDTQYF
>TRBV5-4|many|TRBD2|TRBJ2-1
TGTGCCAGCAGCTTCAAACGACTAGCGGGAGGGCCTGATGAGCAGTTCTTC
CASSFKRLAGGPDEQFF
>TRBV7-9|many|-|TRBJ2-1
TGTGCCAGCAGTCCTCTAGCGGTACAGGGAAGTGAGCAGTTCTTC
CASSPLAVQGSEQFF